The 21 T cell receptor beta chains listed next were all sequenced from one sample in a study of blood T cell repertoires in COVID-19. Clones were sequenced by immunoSEQ multiplex PCR, and TCRdb holds only the in-frame ones, with some missing. Among about 60,000 clones listed, approximately 84% were seen once. Sequencing used peripheral blood. These receptors were obtained from a man aged 55 to 70 with acute or convalescent COVID-19.

This chain uses TRBV29-1 with TRBJ1-3; D gene uncertain. V dropped 3 bases and J dropped 1 base, with 10 bases sitting between them. Germline V lookup: CDR1 SQVTM, CDR2 ANQGSEA. This CDR3 comprises 14 residues. This chain's CDR3 is CSVDTGLSGNTIYF. As DNA, the CDR3 is TGCAGCGTTGATACGGGGTTATCTGGAAACACCATATATTTT.

The genes are TRBV5-5 and TRBJ1-2; D is perhaps TRBD1 (5 bases). The V end lost 4 bases, the J end lost 4 bases, and 11 bases lay between the germline ends. This CDR3 spans 13 amino acids. Germline values: CDR1 SGHKS, CDR2 YYEKEE (reference sequence). CDR3 coding DNA: TGTGCCAGCAGCCCGACAGCGCCCTATGGCTACACCTTC. This gives the protein CASSPTAPYGYTF.

The V and J genes are TRBV20-1 and TRBJ2-3, with 7 bases lining up with TRBD1. Germline V CDR1 and CDR2: DFQATT, SNEGSKA (reference sequence). The CDR3 consists of 11 residues. V shed 0 bases and J 13 bases; nucleotides not matched to a gene: 4. CDR3 amino acids: CSARDTRGKYF. The CDR3 DNA is TGCAGTGCTAGAGATACCAGGGGGAAGTATTTT.

The CDR3 reads CASSSRGFSEKLFF. CDR3 DNA: TGTGCCAGCAGCTCCAGGGGGTTTAGTGAAAAACTGTTTTTT. The chain links TRBV7-9 to TRBJ1-4; 7 bases map to TRBD1. The CDR3 length is 14 residues. CDR1 and CDR2 (germline): SEHNR, FQNEAQ (reference sequence). With 4 bases clipped from V and 7 bases from J, the junction kept 6 bases outside the gene matches. Together with reference TRBV7-9 and TRBJ1-4, the CDR3 gives the full variable domain: DTGVSQNPRHKITKRGQNVTFRCDPISEHNRLYWYRQTLGQGPEFLTYFQNEAQLEKSRLLSDRFSAERPKGSFSTLEIQRTEQGDSAMYLCASSSRGFSEKLFFGSGTQLSVL.

This clone appeared a single time. The CDR3 bases are TGTGCCAGCAGTGAAAGGGGCAGGGGTGCAGATACGCAGTATTTT. Its translation: CASSERGRGADTQYF. The chain joins TRBV2 to TRBJ2-3, with D possibly being TRBD1 (6 bases). Germline assignment: CDR1 SNHLY and CDR2 FYNNEI. The CDR3 covers 15 residues. Trimming left V 2 bases short and J 4 bases short, with 13 bases between.

The chain couples TRBV19 to TRBJ2-1; TRBD1 matches 7 bases. Unmatched junction bases numbered 4, after V lost 5 bases and J lost 0 bases. The CDR3 length is 15 residues. Germline V lookup: CDR1 LNHDA, CDR2 SQIVND (reference sequence). Written as DNA, the CDR3 is TGTGCCAGTAGTGGACAGGCGAGCTCCTACAATGAGCAGTTCTTC. This codes for CASSGQASSYNEQFF.

J is TRBJ1-2 and V is TRBV5-8; no clear D. The germline V gene encodes CDR1 SGHTS and CDR2 YDEGEE. V lost 1 base and J lost 2, with 9 bases in between. CDR3 length equals 14 residues. The CDR3 sequence: CASSLRSGNYGYTF. In nucleotides, the CDR3 is TGTGCCAGCAGCTTGCGTTCGGGGAACTATGGCTACACCTTC. The entire variable domain, with the rest obtained from reference TRBV5-8 and TRBJ1-2, is as follows: EAGVTQSPTHLIKTRGQQATLRCSPISGHTSVYWYQQALGLGLQFLLWYDEGEERNRGNFPPRFSGRQFPNYSSELNVNALELEDSALYLCASSLRSGNYGYTFGSGTRLTVV.

The genes are TRBV19 and TRBJ2-2, with 7 bases lining up with TRBD1. The CDR3 runs 15 residues. Germline V gene data show CDR1 as LNHDA and CDR2 as SQIVND (reference sequence). Trimming cost V 3 bases and J 0 bases; bases outside gene matches: 1. CDR3 nucleotide sequence: TGTGCCAGTAGTATGGGACAGCCGAACACCGGGGAGCTGTTTTTT. Encoded protein: CASSMGQPNTGELFF.

This clone has a handful of counts. V is TRBV5-1 and J is TRBJ2-1; D possibly corresponds to TRBD2 (6 bases). This CDR3 has 16 amino acids. Trimming cost V 4 bases and J 5 bases, with 19 bases left between them. Germline values: CDR1 SGHRS, CDR2 YFSETQ. The CDR3 reads CASSDTAGKVNNEQFF. CDR3 in DNA: TGCGCCAGCAGCGATACGGCGGGGAAGGTAAACAATGAGCAGTTCTTC.

This clone has just a few counts. The chain couples TRBV18 to TRBJ1-6, with TRBD1 as a possible D gene (6 bases). The germline gives CDR1 KGHSH, CDR2 LQKENI. CDR3 size: 13 residues. The CDR3 is CATSGGGDSPLHF. The DNA of the CDR3 is TGTGCGACCTCGGGGGGGGGCGATTCACCCCTCCACTTT.

This clone appeared a few times. V is TRBV7-9 and J is TRBJ1-3; D uncertain. The V end was cut by 7 bases, the J end by 0 bases, with 13 bases between. Germline lookup yields CDR1 SEHNR and CDR2 FQNEAQ (reference sequence). This CDR3 is built from 15 residues. DNA of the CDR3: TGTGCCAGCACCTGGCGGGGTCTCTCTGGAAACACCATATATTTT. Its translation: CASTWRGLSGNTIYF.

The chain employs TRBV7-2 and TRBJ2-2; D may be TRBD2 (6 bases). Trimming shortened V by 7 bases and J by 4 bases, and 16 bases separated the two germline ends. CDR1 is SGHTA and CDR2 is FQGNSA in the germline V gene. The CDR3 loop spans 15 amino acids. The CDR3 nucleotides read TGTGCCAGCACCCGGGGAGGCCCCCTCACCGGGGAGCTGTTTTTT. Its translation is CASTRGGPLTGELFF. The variable domain in full, with the rest retrieved from reference TRBV7-2 and TRBJ2-2, is GAGVSQSPSNKVTEKGKDVELRCDPISGHTALYWYRQSLGQGLEFLIYFQGNSAPDKSGLPSDRFSAERTGGSVSTLTIQRTQQEDSAVYLCASTRGGPLTGELFFGEGSRLTVL.

The V call is TRBV28, the J call TRBJ1-1; 7 nucleotides line up with TRBD1. The CDR3 loop spans 14 amino acids. Looked up from germline, CDR1 is MDHEN and CDR2 is SYDVKM. With V trimmed by 5 bases and J by 4 bases, 7 bases remained unmatched. CDR3 loop: CASSLGGMATEAFF. CDR3 in DNA: TGTGCCAGCAGTCTAGGGGGCATGGCCACTGAAGCTTTCTTT.

The gene calls are TRBV5-1 and TRBJ1-1; possibly TRBD1 for D (5 bases). V was cut by 0 bases and J by 5 bases, with 17 bases left in between. This CDR3 contains 16 residues. CDR1 and CDR2 (germline): SGHRS, YFSETQ. CDR3 sequence: CASSLARWQGGTEAFF. The CDR3 coding sequence is TGCGCCAGCAGCTTGGCCCGTTGGCAGGGAGGGACTGAAGCTTTCTTT.

J is TRBJ2-2 and V is TRBV18; D possibly corresponds to TRBD2 (5 bases). The CDR3 runs to 16 residues. CDR1 and CDR2 (germline): KGHSH, LQKENI. V dropped 0 bases and J dropped 8 bases, with 16 bases sitting between them. The CDR3 DNA reads TGTGCCAGCTCACCACCGATTTCGGGGTGGAAGGGGGAGCTGTTTTTT. It encodes CASSPPISGWKGELFF. Drawing the rest from reference TRBV18 and TRBJ2-2, the complete variable domain is NAGVMQNPRHLVRRRGQEARLRCSPMKGHSHVYWYRQLPEEGLKFMVYLQKENIIDESGMPKERFSAEFPKEGPSILRIQQVVRGDSAAYFCASSPPISGWKGELFFGEGSRLTVL.

This sequence joins TRBV2 and TRBJ2-7; 8 bases line up with TRBD1. There are 12 residues in the CDR3. In germline, CDR1 is SNHLY, CDR2 FYNNEI. Germline trimming cut 9 bases from V and 7 bases from J; bases unmatched to any gene: 8. CDR3 nucleotide sequence: TGTGCCAGTAGCGGACAGGGTCGAGAGCAGTACTTC. This codes for CASSGQGREQYF.

In its sample, this clone was seen a few times. The chain joins TRBV5-3 to TRBJ2-7; 7 bases fit TRBD1. TRBV5-3 is reported as an ORF; its role is uncertain. There are 13 residues in the CDR3. V shed 4 bases, J shed 2 bases, and the junction held 3 bases outside the gene matches. Here the CDR3 reads CARSPRGPYEQYF. CDR3 DNA sequence: TGTGCCAGAAGCCCTAGGGGGCCCTACGAGCAGTACTTC.

The chain is built from TRBV18 and TRBJ2-2; 10 bases fit TRBD1. The CDR3 loop spans 16 amino acids. The ends lost 3 bases at V and 7 bases at J; junction bases unmatched: 8. Germline-derived CDR1 and CDR2 are KGHSH and LQKENI. CDR3 in DNA: TGTGCCAGCTCACCCCTCGGACAGGGGGTTGACGGGGAGCTGTTTTTT. Its protein is CASSPLGQGVDGELFF.

The chain joins TRBV5-1 to TRBJ1-2; D possibly corresponds to TRBD1 (5 bases). Between the trimmed V and J ends, which lost 6 bases and 2 bases, there was a span of 17 bases. The CDR3 totals 15 residues. Germline V lookup: CDR1 SGHRS, CDR2 YFSETQ. For the CDR3, the DNA is TGCGCCAGCACCGATGGGGGGAGAACAAACTATGGCTACACCTTC. This translates into CASTDGGRTNYGYTF.

This chain links TRBV29-1 with TRBJ2-5, with D unclear. V lost 1 base to trimming and J lost 2 bases, with 23 bases between them. This CDR3 is 18 amino acids long. Germline V gene lookup returns CDR1 SQVTM and CDR2 ANQGSEA. The CDR3 spells CSVEGHSRWADDQETQYF. The CDR3 DNA reads TGCAGCGTTGAAGGCCACTCGCGCTGGGCAGATGATCAAGAGACCCAGTACTTC.

The chain combines TRBV7-3 with TRBJ2-3; 8 bases are shared with TRBD1. The CDR3 covers 14 residues. With 2 bases clipped from V and 6 bases from J, the junction kept 4 bases outside the gene matches. CDR1 is SGHTA and CDR2 is FQGTGA in the germline V gene. The CDR3 loop reads CASSLGQGADTQYF. DNA for the CDR3: TGTGCCAGCAGCTTAGGGCAGGGGGCGGATACGCAGTATTTT.